The T cell receptor (beta chain) under discussion was sequenced for a study of T-cell reconstitution after alpha-beta-depleted transplantation in children. Findings and limits, study-wide: There were reportedly several hundred expanded graft clones from which alpha-beta T cells came about two months after transplant. Newly generated T cells supplied most T-cell counts and diversity one year post-transplant. After transplant, high TCRbeta diversity at day 60 in some patients arose from surviving recipient T cells and thymic progenitors.

V lost 6 bases and J 0 bases, leaving 24 bases between the germline ends. The germline gives CDR1 DFQATT, CDR2 SNEGSKA (reference sequence). There are 18 residues in the CDR3. Preparing the TCRbeta library involved the use of unique molecular identifiers. MiXCR, run by TCRdb on the PCR reads, gives a single entry per CDR3 protein. The sample includes approximately 270,000 distinct CDR3 sequences, under 30% seen only once; the top ten take about 5%. As regards this clonotype: Its matching antigen is unknown.

This chain links TRBV20-1 with TRBJ2-1, with D tentatively TRBD2 (6 bases). This sample comprised PBMCs, mostly from graft donor cells, obtained 360 days after TCRalphabeta/CD19-depleted stem cell transplant. This TCR was sampled from a female patient between 2 and 15 years old who had a stem cell transplant for congenital amegakaryocytic thrombocytopenia, so the T cells may come from the graft donor. Here the CDR3 reads CSAGASSLASSSYNEQFF. Written as DNA, the CDR3 is TGCAGTGCCGGGGCTAGCTCCCTAGCGTCGAGCTCCTACAATGAGCAGTTCTTC.